This T cell receptor (beta chain) emerged from a study of T-cell memory formation after mild COVID-19. TCRdb reprocessed the 5' RACE reads with MiXCR, giving one entry per CDR3 protein. This table has around 500,000 distinct CDR3 sequences, 18% appearing once. This clonotype was detected ten times or more. Losses at the gene ends were 4 bases for V and 7 bases for J; bases not matched to a gene: 4. Germline assignment: CDR1 SQVTM and CDR2 ANQGSEA. CDR3 length: 12 residues. The chain combines TRBV29-1 with TRBJ2-1, with TRBD2 identical over 7 bases. Material for sequencing was PBMCs or a T cell subset sorted from them (not recorded which). The sequence was collected from an adult woman who had mild COVID-19 (a few samples of this study predate the infection). Cell type and time point are not known. CDR3 in DNA: TGCAGCGTTGGGGGGGGATTGAATGAGCAGTTCTTC. Translated: CSVGGGLNEQFF.